This T cell receptor (beta chain) emerged from a study of patients and donors after allogeneic stem cell transplantation. TCRdb passed the RT-PCR reads through MiXCR, listing each CDR3 protein once. The data contain some 230,000 distinct CDR3 sequences, roughly an eighth of them singletons. After removal of 1 base from V and 2 bases from J, the junction contained 6 bases not matched to a gene. Germline CDR1 reads MNHNS; CDR2 reads SASEGT. The CDR3 runs to 17 residues. The rearrangement links TRBV6-1 to TRBJ2-1, with 9 bases that match TRBD2. The sample comprised blood, either unsorted or a sorted T cell fraction (not recorded which). The receptor was derived from a human donor who was either an allogeneic HSCT recipient or a stem cell or donor lymphocyte infusion donor (not recorded which). It is not recorded whose cells these are; they may come from a transplant donor. CDR3 DNA sequence: TGTGCCAGCAGTGAAGGGGTAGCGGGAGACCCCTACAATGAGCAGTTCTTC. As protein: CASSEGVAGDPYNEQFF.